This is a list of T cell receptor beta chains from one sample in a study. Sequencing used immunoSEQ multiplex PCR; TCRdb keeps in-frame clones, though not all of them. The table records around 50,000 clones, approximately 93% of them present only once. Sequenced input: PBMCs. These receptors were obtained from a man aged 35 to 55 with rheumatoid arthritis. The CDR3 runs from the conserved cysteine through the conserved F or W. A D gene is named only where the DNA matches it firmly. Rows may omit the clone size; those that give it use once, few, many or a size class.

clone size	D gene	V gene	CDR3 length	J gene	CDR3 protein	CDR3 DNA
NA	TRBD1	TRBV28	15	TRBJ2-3	CASSWTGQKGDTQYF	TGTGCCAGCAGTTGGACAGGTCAAAAAGGAGATACGCAGTATTTT
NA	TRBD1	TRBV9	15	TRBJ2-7	CASSVGDSRSYEQYF	TGTGCCAGCAGCGTTGGGGACAGCCGCTCCTACGAGCAGTACTTC
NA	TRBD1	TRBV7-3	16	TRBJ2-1	CASSGQGQWENNEQFF	TGTGCCAGCAGCGGACAGGGACAGTGGGAAAACAATGAGCAGTTCTTC
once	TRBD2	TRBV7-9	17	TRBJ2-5	CASSFLAGAAVRETQYF	TGTGCCAGCAGCTTCCTAGCGGGGGCAGCGGTACGAGAGACCCAGTACTTC
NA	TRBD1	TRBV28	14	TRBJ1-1	CASRDRVKGTEAFF	TGTGCCAGCAGAGACAGGGTAAAGGGCACTGAAGCTTTCTTT
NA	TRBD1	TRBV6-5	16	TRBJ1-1	CASSYASGTGVTEAFF	TGTGCCAGCAGTTACGCATCCGGGACAGGGGTTACTGAAGCTTTCTTT
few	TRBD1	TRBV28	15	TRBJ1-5	CASSLEYRGGQPQHF	TGTGCCAGCAGTTTAGAGTACAGGGGTGGGCAGCCCCAGCATTTT
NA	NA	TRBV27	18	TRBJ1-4	CASSPELGRGSGEEKLFF	TGTGCCAGCAGTCCTGAGTTGGGCCGGGGCAGTGGAGAAGAAAAACTGTTTTTT
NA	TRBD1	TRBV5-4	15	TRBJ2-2	CASSLGRTGAGELFF	TGTGCCAGCAGCTTGGGTCGGACAGGGGCCGGGGAGCTGTTTTTT
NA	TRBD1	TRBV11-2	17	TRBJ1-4	CASSSADRGLSNEKLFF	TGTGCCAGCAGCTCCGCGGACAGGGGGCTCTCTAATGAAAAACTGTTTTTT
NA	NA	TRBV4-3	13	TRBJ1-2	CASSQGTHYGYTF	TGCGCCAGCAGCCAAGGGACTCACTATGGCTACACCTTC
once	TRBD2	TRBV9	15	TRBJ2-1	CASSVGGRGFGEQFF	TGTGCCAGCAGCGTAGGGGGGAGGGGCTTCGGTGAGCAGTTCTTC
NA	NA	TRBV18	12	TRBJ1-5	CASSPGNQPQHF	TGTGCCAGCTCACCAGGGAATCAGCCCCAGCATTTT